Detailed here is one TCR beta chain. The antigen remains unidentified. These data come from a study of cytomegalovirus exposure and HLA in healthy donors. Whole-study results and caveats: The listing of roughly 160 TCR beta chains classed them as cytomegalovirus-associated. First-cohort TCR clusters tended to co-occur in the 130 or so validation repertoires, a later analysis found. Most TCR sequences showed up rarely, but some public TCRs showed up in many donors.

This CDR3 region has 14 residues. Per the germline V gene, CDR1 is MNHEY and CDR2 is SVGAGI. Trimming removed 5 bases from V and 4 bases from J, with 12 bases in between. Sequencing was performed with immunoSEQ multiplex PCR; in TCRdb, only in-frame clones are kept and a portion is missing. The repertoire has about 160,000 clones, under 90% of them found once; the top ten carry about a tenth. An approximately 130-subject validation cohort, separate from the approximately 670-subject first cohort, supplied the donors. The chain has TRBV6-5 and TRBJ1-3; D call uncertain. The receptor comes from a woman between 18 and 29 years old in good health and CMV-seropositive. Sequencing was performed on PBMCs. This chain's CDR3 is CASSTKGRGNTIYF. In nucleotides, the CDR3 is TGTGCCAGCAGTACCAAAGGCAGGGGAAACACCATATATTTT.